This T cell receptor beta chain came from a study of OX40 agonist ivuxolimab in advanced cancers. As for the study more broadly: The costimulatory receptor OX40 (CD134) was targeted by ivuxolimab, a fully human IgG2 agonistic monoclonal antibody. Intravenous ivuxolimab was administered to patients every 2 weeks at six dose levels: 0.01, 0.1, 0.3, 1.5, 3 and 10 mg/kg. Of the 50 to 55 dose-escalation patients, hepatocellular carcinoma was present in some 19, melanoma in roughly 15, renal cell carcinoma in 9 and head and neck cancer in 9. A male proportion of 70% to 90% and a mean age of approximately 60 years, ranging from roughly 23 to 79, were recorded for the dose-escalation cohort. Patients were allowed to have had prior anti-PD-1, anti-PD-L1 or anti-CTLA-4 therapy, and roughly 40% of the dose-escalation patients had previously received checkpoint inhibitors. Partial responses occurred in three dose-escalation patients: two with cutaneous melanoma and one with hepatocellular carcinoma. The point of sequencing TCRbeta in the periphery was to test whether ivuxolimab changed TCR sequence diversity and drove clonal T-cell expansion. The paper describes the monotherapy dose-escalation part (N ≈ 50 patients) of the phase I trial of ivuxolimab.

Genomic DNA was extracted from sorted cells for sequencing of the TCRbeta CDR3 region. The immunoSEQ Assay was used to sequence the TCRbeta CDR3 regions. TCRdb obtained this table from immuneACCESS and retained in-frame rearrangements with V and J assigned. These tables miss some clones; where compared with another copy, unresolved V genes account for less than half of the shortfall, and the remainder is unexplained. This sample is represented by approximately 15,000 clones; around 90% of them were singletons. The top ten hold about 72% of the sample. Patients with a history of autoimmune disease or receiving systemic immunosuppression were excluded from the trial. Peripheral blood for TCR sequencing was collected from all dose cohorts at baseline, on cycle 4 day 1, and on cycle 7 day 1. Samples came from an open-label, multicenter, first-in-human phase I dose-escalation trial of ivuxolimab. Adults with locally advanced or metastatic melanoma, renal cell, hepatocellular, or head and neck squamous cell carcinoma were enrolled in the trial. Before TCR sequencing, CD4+ T cells and CD8+ T cells from peripheral blood were sorted into separate populations.

Study-wide findings and limitations: After ivuxolimab, CD8+ T cells had more expanded clones than CD4+ T cells on average. The antigen specificity of the clonally expanded peripheral T cells was not determined. Low levels of normalized T-cell clonal expansion were also seen in some patients who did not respond. At doses of 0.1 to 3.0 mg/kg, clonal expansion of both CD4+ and CD8+ T cells in blood was seen between baseline and week 6. Partial responders in the 0.1-3.0 mg/kg groups had among the lowest normalized peripheral clonal expansion, especially among CD8+ T cells.

To note about this clone: It has no known antigen specificity. The input lacks base qualities; no much larger clone sits a single base away.

This receptor was taken from an adult with an advanced solid tumor such as melanoma, head and neck, liver or kidney cancer. Sequenced here: CD4+ or CD8+ T cells sorted from blood, sampled in a trial of the OX40 agonist ivuxolimab.

The CDR3 is CASSPGTGTYEQYF. The DNA reads as follows: TGTGCCAGTAGTCCCGGGACAGGTACCTACGAGCAGTACTTC. Recombination connected TRBV19 to TRBJ2-7, and 8 junction bases match TRBD1. The junction shows trimming of 5 bases on V and 2 bases on J, and the gene matches do not reach 5 bases of it. The cysteine opens and the phenylalanine closes a CDR3 of 14 amino acids. The CDR3 DNA has 42 bases and is translated from base 1. Looking up the germline V gene (reference sequence) yields CDR1 LNHDA and CDR2 SQIVND.